This T cell receptor beta chain was recovered during a study of OX40 agonist ivuxolimab in advanced cancers. Points from the study as a whole: At 0.1 to 3.0 mg/kg, CD4+ and CD8+ blood T cells expanded clonally by week 6.

The count of this clone is one. The antigen is not known. The germline V gene has CDR1 SGDLS and CDR2 YYNGEE. This CDR3 contains 16 residues. With 0 bases removed from V and 4 bases from J, the gap between germline ends came to 15 bases. The repertoire was sequenced with immunoSEQ multiplex PCR; TCRdb's copy has only in-frame clones and lacks some. This table has 75,000 to 95,000 clones, around 87% appearing once. The chain employs TRBV9 and TRBJ2-3, with D maybe TRBD2 (5 bases). This receptor was taken from an adult with an advanced solid tumor such as melanoma, head and neck, liver or kidney cancer. The specimen comprised CD4+ or CD8+ T cells sorted from blood, sampled in a trial of the OX40 agonist ivuxolimab. The CDR3 sequence is CASSVDLALAADTQYF. In DNA, the CDR3 is TGTGCCAGCAGCGTAGATTTGGCTCTAGCAGCAGATACGCAGTATTTT. Full variable domain (remainder filled in from reference TRBV9 and TRBJ2-3): DSGVTQTPKHLITATGQRVTLRCSPRSGDLSVYWYQQSLDQGLQFLIQYYNGEERAKGNILERFSAQQFPDLHSELNLSSLELGDSALYFCASSVDLALAADTQYFGPGTRLTVL.